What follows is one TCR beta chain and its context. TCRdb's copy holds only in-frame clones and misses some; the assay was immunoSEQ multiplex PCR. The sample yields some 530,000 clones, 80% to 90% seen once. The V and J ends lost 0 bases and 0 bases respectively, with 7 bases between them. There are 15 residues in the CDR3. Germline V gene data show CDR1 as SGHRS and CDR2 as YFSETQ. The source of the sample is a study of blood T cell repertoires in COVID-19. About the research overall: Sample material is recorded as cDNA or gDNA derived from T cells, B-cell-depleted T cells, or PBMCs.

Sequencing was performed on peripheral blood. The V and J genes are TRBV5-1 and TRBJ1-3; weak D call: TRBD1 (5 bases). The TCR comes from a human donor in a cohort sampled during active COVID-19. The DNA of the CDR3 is TGCGCCAGCAGCTTGGACGGGGGCTCTGGAAACACCATATATTTT. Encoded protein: CASSLDGGSGNTIYF.